What follows are 23 T cell receptor beta chains derived from one specimen sequenced in a study of metastatic and nonmetastatic thyroid tumors. Prior to thyroid surgery, none of the patients had received any treatment. With MiXCR, TCRdb called clones anew from the PCR reads. The data hold some 35,000 clones, with less than 30% observed a single time. The specimen sequenced was blood. These receptors were obtained from a male donor with papillary thyroid cancer or a benign thyroid nodule (not recorded which). Some clones in this sample may be carry-over from other donors' samples.

This clone was recorded a few times. The gene calls are TRBV20-1 and TRBJ2-3; D is perhaps TRBD2 (5 bases). Trimming pared 2 bases from V and 6 bases from J, leaving 18 bases between. The CDR3 contains 15 residues. Germline V gives CDR1 DFQATT, CDR2 SNEGSKA (reference sequence). In DNA, the CDR3 is TGCAGTGCTAGACAATCCCGCGGGTCGGTGGATACGCAGTATTTT. Translated, it gives CSARQSRGSVDTQYF.

This clone was seen only a few times. This clone may be a read error of a much larger clone one base away. The CDR3 reads CATSRGLTGVTDTQYF. CDR3 DNA: TGTGCCACCAGCAGAGGACTCACAGGGGTCACAGATACGCAGTATTTT. V and J are TRBV15 and TRBJ2-3; 7 bases align to TRBD1. With V trimmed by 1 base and J by 2 bases, 6 bases remained unmatched. The CDR3 has 16 amino acids. CDR1 is LNHNV and CDR2 is YYDKDF in the germline V gene (reference sequence).

The chain recombines TRBV13 with TRBJ2-7; 10 bases line up with TRBD2. This CDR3 is built from 15 residues. V lost 2 bases, J lost 0 bases, and 1 base stayed unmatched. Germline V gene data show CDR1 as PRHDT and CDR2 as FYEKMQ (reference sequence). CDR3 nucleotides: TGTGCCAGCAGCTTAAGCGGGAGGGCCTCCTACGAGCAGTACTTC. It codes for CASSLSGRASYEQYF.

This clone is medium-sized by share. The chain employs TRBV6-1 and TRBJ2-7; 13 nucleotides line up with TRBD2. The CDR3 extends over 15 amino acids. Germline CDR1 reads MNHNS; CDR2 reads SASEGT. V was pared by 6 bases and J by 2 bases, with 4 bases of the junction left unmatched. The CDR3 region is CASRRTSGSTYEQYF. The DNA for the CDR3 is TGTGCCAGCAGAAGGACTAGCGGGAGTACCTACGAGCAGTACTTC.

This clone was observed many times. The chain employs TRBV30 and TRBJ1-2, with D perhaps TRBD1 (5 bases). The CDR3 runs 14 residues. Trimming removed 0 bases at V and 4 bases at J, with 12 bases between. Germline V gene sequence: CDR1 GTSNPN, CDR2 SVGIG (reference sequence). Written as DNA, the CDR3 is TGTGCCTGGAGTGTAGGGCAGGGCGGCTATGGCTACACCTTC. Its translation: CAWSVGQGGYGYTF.

This clone was recorded a few times. This chain's CDR3 is CASSASGRAGEQFF. The CDR3 DNA follows: TGCGCCAGCAGTGCCAGCGGGAGGGCCGGTGAGCAGTTCTTC. The chain joins TRBV10-1 to TRBJ2-1; 10 nucleotides line up with TRBD2. The CDR3 is made up of 14 amino acids. The trim removed 4 bases at V and 9 bases at J, leaving 6 bases unmatched. Germline CDR1 reads WNHNN; CDR2 reads SYGVQD (reference sequence).

Relative to its sample, this clone is medium-sized (0.01 to 0.1%). V is TRBV20-1 and J is TRBJ2-7; D is perhaps TRBD2 (6 bases). Germline V gene data show CDR1 as DFQATT and CDR2 as SNEGSKA (reference sequence). This CDR3 is 14 amino acids long. The V and J ends lost 5 bases and 0 bases respectively, with 14 bases between them. The chain's CDR3 is CSAEPVAVSYEQYF. The CDR3 DNA reads TGCAGTGCTGAACCTGTAGCGGTCTCCTACGAGCAGTACTTC.

In its sample, this clone was seen a few times. The chain employs TRBV4-1 and TRBJ1-2, with D hard to call. CDR3 length: 14 amino acids. V gave up 0 bases and J gave up 5 bases, with 10 bases separating them. Germline CDR1 MGHRA, CDR2 YSYEKL. The DNA of the CDR3 is TGCGCCAGCAGCCAAGAGCGTATGGGGTATGGCTACACCTTC. It translates to CASSQERMGYGYTF.

A single count supports this clone. The chain couples TRBV5-1 to TRBJ2-7; D not certain. Germline V CDR1 and CDR2: SGHRS, YFSETQ. V lost 0 bases to trimming and J lost 0 bases, with 13 bases between them. This CDR3 contains 16 residues. CDR3 amino acids: CASSLGVGFGSYEQYF. CDR3 nucleotides: TGCGCCAGCAGCTTGGGGGTAGGGTTCGGCTCCTACGAGCAGTACTTC. Full variable domain (missing parts from reference TRBV5-1 and TRBJ2-7): KAGVTQTPRYLIKTRGQQVTLSCSPISGHRSVSWYQQTPGQGLQFLFEYFSETQRNKGNFPGRFSGRQFSNSRSEMNVSTLELGDSALYLCASSLGVGFGSYEQYFGPGTRLTVT.

In this sample, this clone is medium-sized. The chain is built from TRBV6-1 and TRBJ2-7, with TRBD2 matching 7 bases. Germline V gene lookup returns CDR1 MNHNS and CDR2 SASEGT. The CDR3 runs to 13 residues. V was pared by 5 bases and J by 2 bases, with 3 bases of the junction left unmatched. CDR3 DNA: TGTGCCAGCAGTCCGGGACTAACCTACGAGCAGTACTTC. Translating it yields CASSPGLTYEQYF.

This clone showed up many times. The genes are TRBV5-1 and TRBJ1-6; no clear D. V shed 0 bases and J shed 8 bases, with 9 bases lying between them. The CDR3 has 14 amino acids. Germline V gene data show CDR1 as SGHRS and CDR2 as YFSETQ. This CDR3 reads CASSLERRDSPLHF. The CDR3 DNA reads as TGCGCCAGCAGCTTGGAGAGACGGGATTCACCCCTCCACTTT. Full variable domain (missing parts from reference TRBV5-1 and TRBJ1-6): KAGVTQTPRYLIKTRGQQVTLSCSPISGHRSVSWYQQTPGQGLQFLFEYFSETQRNKGNFPGRFSGRQFSNSRSEMNVSTLELGDSALYLCASSLERRDSPLHFGNGTRLTVT.

The CDR3: CASNFWGQSRAEQYF. The CDR3 DNA reads as TGTGCCAGCAACTTCTGGGGACAGTCAAGAGCCGAGCAGTACTTC. The chain couples TRBV11-2 to TRBJ2-7, with 7 bases aligning to TRBD1. With V trimmed by 7 bases and J by 6 bases, 15 bases remained unmatched. This CDR3 region has 15 residues. The germline gives CDR1 SGHAT, CDR2 FQNNGV.

The chain combines TRBV5-1 with TRBJ2-7; 9 positions agree with TRBD1. Germline values: CDR1 SGHRS, CDR2 YFSETQ. The CDR3 is 15 residues long. The V gene end was trimmed by 4 bases and the J gene end by 3 bases; junction bases not matched to a gene: 8. The CDR3 region is CASSRIPGQGYEQYF. As DNA, the CDR3 is TGCGCCAGCAGCCGAATACCGGGACAGGGCTACGAGCAGTACTTC.

Many counts were recorded for this clone. J is TRBJ2-1 and V is TRBV20-1; possibly TRBD1 for D (6 bases). CDR1 is DFQATT and CDR2 is SNEGSKA in the germline V gene (reference sequence). This CDR3 region has 15 residues. V lost 3 bases and J lost 2, with 14 bases in between. CDR3 DNA: TGCAGTGCTAGCCAACAGGGTGGGGCCTACAATGAGCAGTTCTTC. It translates to CSASQQGGAYNEQFF.

The V gene is TRBV11-2, the J gene TRBJ2-7; tentative D call: TRBD1 (6 bases). V dropped 2 bases and J dropped 4 bases, with 21 bases sitting between them. This CDR3 is built from 17 residues. Germline V gene lookup returns CDR1 SGHAT and CDR2 FQNNGV. The CDR3 here is CASSLYKTGLGSYEQYF. The CDR3 DNA reads as TGTGCCAGCAGCTTATATAAGACAGGCCTAGGGTCTTACGAGCAGTACTTC.

The rearrangement links TRBV3-1 to TRBJ1-3; perhaps TRBD1 as D (5 bases). CDR3 size: 15 residues. The V end lost 0 bases, the J end lost 1 base, and 7 bases lay between the germline ends. CDR1 is LGHDT and CDR2 is YNNKEL in the germline V gene (reference sequence). CDR3 DNA: TGTGCCAGCAGCCAAGATGGGGGGTCTGGAAACACCATATATTTT. Protein: CASSQDGGSGNTIYF.

At least ten counts were recorded for this clone. J is TRBJ2-2 and V is TRBV6-2 or TRBV6-3, with D possibly matching TRBD2 (6 bases). The CDR3 consists of 15 residues. Between the trimmed V and J ends, which lost 3 bases and 2 bases, there was a span of 10 bases. CDR1 and CDR2 (germline): MNHEY, SVGEGT. Here the CDR3 DNA reads TGTGCCAGCAGTTATCTCGGACTAAACACCGGGGAGCTGTTTTTT. It specifies CASSYLGLNTGELFF.

This clone was observed a handful of times. The CDR3: CASSWSGTGAAPLHF. For the CDR3, the DNA is TGTGCCAGCAGCTGGTCCGGGACAGGGGCCGCCCCCCTCCACTTT. The rearrangement joins TRBV11-2 to TRBJ1-6; TRBD1 matches 10 bases. V dropped 4 bases and J dropped 13; count of bases not matched to a gene: 10. The CDR3 has 15 amino acids. The germline V gene has CDR1 SGHAT and CDR2 FQNNGV. Full variable domain (missing parts from reference TRBV11-2 and TRBJ1-6): EAGVAQSPRYKIIEKRQSVAFWCNPISGHATLYWYQQILGQGPKLLIQFQNNGVVDDSQLPKDRFSAERLKGVDSTLKIQPAKLEDSAVYLCASSWSGTGAAPLHFGNGTRLTVT.

The chain joins TRBV3-1 to TRBJ2-7; D unclear. Germline loops: CDR1 LGHDT, CDR2 YNNKEL (reference sequence). V was clipped by 5 bases and J by 3 bases, with 8 bases between them. CDR3 length: 12 residues. As DNA, the CDR3 is TGTGCCAGCAGCGGCGGTGGCTACGAGCAGTACTTC. This translates into CASSGGGYEQYF.

The chain recombines TRBV7-2 with TRBJ2-5; D possibly corresponds to TRBD1 (6 bases). This CDR3 has 15 residues. Germline V CDR1 and CDR2: SGHTA, FQGNSA. V was cut by 5 bases and J by 0 bases, with 13 bases left in between. The CDR3 reads CASSPRGAYQETQYF. The CDR3 DNA follows: TGTGCCAGCAGCCCCAGGGGCGCCTACCAAGAGACCCAGTACTTC.

V usage is TRBV11-2 and J usage is TRBJ1-2, with 7 bases identical to TRBD1. V trimming: 0 bases; J trimming: 4 bases; junction bases outside the gene matches: 8. The CDR3 totals 16 residues. Germline CDR1 SGHAT, CDR2 FQNNGV. The CDR3 sequence: CASSLDLAGGGYGYTF. CDR3 sequence (DNA): TGTGCCAGCAGCTTAGATCTTGCAGGGGGTGGCTATGGCTACACCTTC.

The chain carries TRBV5-1 and TRBJ2-2; 9 nucleotides match TRBD2. Trimming removed 4 bases from V and 7 bases from J; junction bases left unmatched: 5. The CDR3 has 14 residues. CDR1 SGHRS and CDR2 YFSETQ come from the germline V gene. The CDR3 DNA reads as TGCGCCAGCAGCCATAGCGGGAGCGGCGGGGAGCTGTTTTTT. It specifies CASSHSGSGGELFF.

This clone was observed many times. The rearrangement links TRBV5-1 to TRBJ1-1; D is perhaps TRBD1 (5 bases). Germline CDR1 reads SGHRS; CDR2 reads YFSETQ. This CDR3 comprises 14 residues. The V end lost 3 bases, the J end lost 6 bases, and 15 bases lay between the germline ends. Written as DNA, the CDR3 is TGCGCCAGCAGCTGGGGGACCTACCAAGCTGAAGCTTTCTTT. It encodes CASSWGTYQAEAFF. The entire variable domain, with the rest obtained from reference TRBV5-1 and TRBJ1-1, is as follows: KAGVTQTPRYLIKTRGQQVTLSCSPISGHRSVSWYQQTPGQGLQFLFEYFSETQRNKGNFPGRFSGRQFSNSRSEMNVSTLELGDSALYLCASSWGTYQAEAFFGQGTRLTVV.